This is a list of T cell receptor beta chains from one sample in a study of cytomegalovirus exposure and HLA in healthy donors. Measured with immunoSEQ multiplex PCR; TCRdb has only the in-frame clones, and not every one. The table records about 200,000 clones, around nine tenths of them present only once. The sample taken for sequencing was PBMCs. The receptors stem from a woman between 25 and 40 years old in good health and CMV-seronegative. Both conserved end residues are trimmed from each CDR3.

J gene,V gene,CDR3 protein
TRBJ1-1,TRBV29-1,SVQNSRNTEAF
TRBJ2-2,TRBV19,ASISSHPDTGELF
TRBJ2-1,TRBV7-7,ASSPDSHRYNEQF
TRBJ2-2,TRBV19,ASNWAHTGELF
TRBJ1-5,TRBV7-2,ASSKVQGGNQPQH
TRBJ2-7,TRBV10-3,ATRQGEGWEQY
TRBJ2-7,TRBV4-1,ASSQDTSGESSYEQY
TRBJ1-1,TRBV5-1,ASSLTTGNTEAF
TRBJ2-7,TRBV27,ASRQGANEQY
TRBJ2-1,TRBV5-5,ASSLPSGDEQF
TRBJ2-1,TRBV6-5,ASSSADRGNEQF
TRBJ2-7,TRBV10-3,AISGGTGGGEQY
TRBJ2-1,TRBV7-3,ASRPAGGLAGNEQF
TRBJ2-3,TRBV5-1,ASRRGGTTSTDTQY
TRBJ2-1,TRBV5-4,ASSLVRTGMNEQF
TRBJ1-3,TRBV7-8,ASSIRTENSGNTIY
TRBJ2-3,TRBV6-4,ASSDSGRGSTDTQY
TRBJ1-1,TRBV2,ASSEDWNTEAF
TRBJ2-2,TRBV19,ASSIDFPGLAGGITGELF
TRBJ1-4,TRBV11-2,ASSLDGLNEKLF
TRBJ2-7,TRBV7-9,ASSLAHRARASYEQY
TRBJ2-5,TRBV5-6,ASSFPPAGQNQETQY
TRBJ1-2,TRBV7-8,ASSSPGQGLYGYT
TRBJ2-3,TRBV5-4,ASSWGLAGGPGTQY
TRBJ2-7,TRBV5-1,ASSTGQNTYEQY
TRBJ2-7,TRBV6-6,ASSYADSYEQY
TRBJ2-5,TRBV4-1,ASSPQGAGGPRETQY
TRBJ2-2,TRBV28,ASRASGRAGGELF